What follows is one T cell receptor beta chain and its context. Data came from immunoSEQ multiplex PCR; TCRdb stores just in-frame clones and leaves some out. The sample carries about 110,000 clones, roughly nine tenths recorded once. These data belong to a study of T cell responses to AZD1222 COVID-19 vaccine. Sequenced material: peripheral blood, taken on day 0 of MenACWY control vaccination. This clonotype was obtained from an adult in good health.

DNA for the CDR3: TGCGCCAGCAGCTTGCGCCTCGGACAGATGGGGGACACTGAAGCTTTCTTT. It yields the protein CASSLRLGQMGDTEAFF. This rearrangement joins TRBV5-1 to TRBJ1-1; possible D gene TRBD1, 6 bases. The CDR3 spans 17 residues. V was shortened by 1 base and J by 3 bases, with 19 bases between the two germline ends. The V gene's germline CDR1 is SGHRS and CDR2 YFSETQ.